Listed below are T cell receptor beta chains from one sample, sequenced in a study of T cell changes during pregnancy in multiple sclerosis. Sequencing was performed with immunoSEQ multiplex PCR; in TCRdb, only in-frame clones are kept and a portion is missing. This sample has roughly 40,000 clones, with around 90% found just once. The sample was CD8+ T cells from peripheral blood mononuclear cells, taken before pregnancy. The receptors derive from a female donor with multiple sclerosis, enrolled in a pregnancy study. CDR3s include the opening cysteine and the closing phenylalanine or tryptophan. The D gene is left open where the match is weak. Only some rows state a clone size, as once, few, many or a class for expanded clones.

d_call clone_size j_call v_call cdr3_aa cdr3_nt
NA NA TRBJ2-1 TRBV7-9 CASSQSESSYNEQFF TGTGCCAGCAGTCAAAGCGAAAGCTCCTACAATGAGCAGTTCTTC
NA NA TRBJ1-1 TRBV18 CASSLDRLNTEAFF TGTGCCAGCTCACTAGACAGGTTGAACACTGAAGCTTTCTTT
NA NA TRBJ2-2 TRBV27 CASSLRELGQTRTGELFF TGTGCCAGCAGTTTGAGAGAGCTGGGGCAGACCCGCACCGGGGAGCTGTTTTTT
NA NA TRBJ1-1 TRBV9 CASSVGGGRPTEAFF TGTGCCAGCAGCGTAGGTGGAGGGAGGCCCACTGAAGCTTTCTTT
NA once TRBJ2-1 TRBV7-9 CASSSPGLSSYNEQFF TGTGCCAGCAGCTCCCCGGGACTCAGCTCCTACAATGAGCAGTTCTTC
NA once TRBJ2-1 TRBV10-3 CAIAAGGNSYNEQFF TGTGCCATCGCCGCCGGCGGGAACTCCTACAATGAGCAGTTCTTC
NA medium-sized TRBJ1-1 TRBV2 CASSEPKMNTEAFF TGTGCCAGCAGTGAACCTAAAATGAACACTGAAGCTTTCTTT
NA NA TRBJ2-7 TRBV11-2 CASSLPGLLYEQYF TGTGCCAGCAGCTTGCCGGGACTCTTATACGAGCAGTACTTC
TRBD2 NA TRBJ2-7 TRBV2 CASSGAGGPSYEQYF TGTGCCAGCTCGGGGGCGGGAGGCCCCTCCTACGAGCAGTACTTC
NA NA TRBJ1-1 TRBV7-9 CASRSLWQENTEAFF TGTGCCAGCCGCTCCCTATGGCAGGAGAACACTGAAGCTTTCTTT
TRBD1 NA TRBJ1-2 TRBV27 CASSPGQPAVGGYTF TGTGCCAGCAGTCCGGGACAGCCGGCAGTCGGCGGCTACACCTTC
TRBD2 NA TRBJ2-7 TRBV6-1 CASSELGRAGVEYEQYF TGTGCCAGCAGTGAATTGGGTCGGGCGGGAGTCGAGTACGAGCAGTACTTC
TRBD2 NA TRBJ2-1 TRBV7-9 CASSFGSGSINEQFF TGTGCCAGCAGCTTCGGAAGCGGGAGCATCAATGAGCAGTTCTTC
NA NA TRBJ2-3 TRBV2 CASSEGQDSTDTQYF TGTGCCAGCAGTGAAGGTCAGGATAGCACAGATACGCAGTATTTT
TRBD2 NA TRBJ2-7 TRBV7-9 CASSLLIGGERNEQYF TGTGCCAGCAGCCTCCTTATTGGGGGGGAAAGAAACGAGCAGTACTTC
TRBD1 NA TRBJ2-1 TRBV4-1 CASSLGQGEGGEFF TGCGCCAGCAGCCTAGGACAGGGAGAGGGTGGGGAATTCTTC
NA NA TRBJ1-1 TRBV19 CASGAGTEAFF TGTGCCAGTGGGGCGGGGACTGAAGCTTTCTTT
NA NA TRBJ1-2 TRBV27 CASRHSTGSYGYTF TGTGCCAGCAGGCACTCCACAGGGTCGTATGGCTACACCTTC
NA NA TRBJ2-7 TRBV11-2 CASRDLSASGRGEQYF TGTGCCAGCCGAGACCTCTCAGCGTCGGGAAGAGGCGAGCAGTACTTC
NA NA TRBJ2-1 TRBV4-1 CASSQEGLIAERYNEQFF TGCGCCAGCAGCCAAGAGGGGTTGATAGCGGAAAGATACAATGAGCAGTTCTTC
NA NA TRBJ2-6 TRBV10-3 CAISDQDSSSFGANVLTF TGTGCCATCAGTGACCAAGACAGCTCTAGTTTTGGGGCCAACGTCCTGACTTTC
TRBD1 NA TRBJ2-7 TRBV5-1 CASTTGEITSYEQYF TGCGCCAGCACAACAGGGGAGATAACTTCCTACGAGCAGTACTTC
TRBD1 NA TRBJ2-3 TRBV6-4 CASSESQGAQTDTQYF TGTGCCAGCAGTGAGTCACAGGGGGCGCAGACAGATACGCAGTATTTT
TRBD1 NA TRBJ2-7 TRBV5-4 CASSLARQGDYEQYF TGTGCCAGCAGCTTGGCTCGACAGGGAGACTACGAGCAGTACTTC
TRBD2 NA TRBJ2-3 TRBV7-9 CASSSSSPTSGSTDTQYF TGTGCCAGCAGCTCATCAAGCCCCACTAGCGGGAGCACAGATACGCAGTATTTT
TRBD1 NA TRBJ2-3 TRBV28 CASSPGQGRDTQYF TGTGCCAGCAGTCCCGGACAGGGCCGGGATACGCAGTATTTT
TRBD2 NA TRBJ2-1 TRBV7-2 CASSLGPIVSGKGEQFF TGTGCCAGCAGCTTAGGCCCCATTGTTAGCGGGAAGGGTGAGCAGTTCTTC
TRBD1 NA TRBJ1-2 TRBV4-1 CASSQVSGGNYGYTF TGCGCCAGCAGCCAAGTGTCAGGGGGCAACTATGGCTACACCTTC
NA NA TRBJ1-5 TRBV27 CASAYDRTFGPQHF TGTGCCAGCGCCTACGACAGGACGTTTGGGCCCCAGCATTTT
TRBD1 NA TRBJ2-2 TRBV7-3 CASSDTGGVGELFF TGTGCCAGCAGCGACACAGGGGGTGTCGGGGAGCTGTTTTTT
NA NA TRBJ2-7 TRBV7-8 CASSLMAGREQYF TGTGCCAGCAGCTTAATGGCAGGGCGCGAGCAGTACTTC
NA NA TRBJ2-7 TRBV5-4 CASSLSGAGAGEQYF TGTGCCAGCAGCCTCTCAGGTGCAGGGGCGGGCGAGCAGTACTTC
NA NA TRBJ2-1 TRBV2 CASSEAGLIGNEQFF TGTGCCAGCAGTGAAGCAGGACTAATCGGGAATGAGCAGTTCTTC
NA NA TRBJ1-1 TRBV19 CASSISLTPGAEAFF TGTGCCAGTAGTATTTCTCTGACACCCGGGGCTGAAGCTTTCTTT
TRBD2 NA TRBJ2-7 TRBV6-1 CASSASGGYEQYF TGTGCCAGCAGTGCTAGCGGGGGCTACGAGCAGTACTTC
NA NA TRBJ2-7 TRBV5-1 CASSLGAEQYF TGCGCCAGCAGCTTAGGGGCCGAGCAGTACTTC
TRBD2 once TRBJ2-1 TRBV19 CASSSSGRTEQFF TGTGCCAGTAGTTCTAGCGGGAGGACTGAGCAGTTCTTC
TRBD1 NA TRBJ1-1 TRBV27 CASSDRGVTEAFF TGTGCCAGCAGTGACAGGGGCGTCACTGAAGCTTTCTTT
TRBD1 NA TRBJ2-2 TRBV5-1 CASRLSPGQVTGELFF TGCGCCAGCAGGCTATCGCCGGGACAGGTCACCGGGGAGCTGTTTTTT
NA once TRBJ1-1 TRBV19 CASSQWGASEAFF TGTGCCAGTAGCCAATGGGGCGCTTCTGAAGCTTTCTTT
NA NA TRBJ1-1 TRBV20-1 CSARSGTEAFF TGCAGTGCTAGATCAGGGACTGAAGCTTTCTTT
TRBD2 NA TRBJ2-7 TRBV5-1 CASSLGRTSGYEQYF TGCGCCAGCAGCTTGGGCAGGACTAGCGGATACGAGCAGTACTTC
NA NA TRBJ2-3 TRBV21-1 CASSKVDKREAKDTQYF TGTGCCAGCAGCAAGGTCGATAAGCGGGAGGCGAAAGATACGCAGTATTTT
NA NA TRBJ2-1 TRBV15 CATSSSMTGDEQFF TGTGCCACCAGCAGCTCAATGACAGGCGATGAGCAGTTCTTC
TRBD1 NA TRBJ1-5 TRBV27 CASSARTGSQPQHF TGTGCCAGCAGTGCACGGACAGGGTCCCAGCCCCAGCATTTT
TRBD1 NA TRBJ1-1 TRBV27 CASALGQLNTEAFF TGTGCCAGCGCCCTGGGACAGCTGAACACTGAAGCTTTCTTT
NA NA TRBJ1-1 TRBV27 CASSPSSRQGHRNTEAFF TGTGCCAGCAGTCCCTCTTCGAGGCAGGGACATAGGAACACTGAAGCTTTCTTT
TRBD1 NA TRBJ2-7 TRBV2 CASRGPDRGYEQYF TGTGCCAGCCGAGGACCGGACAGGGGCTACGAGCAGTACTTC
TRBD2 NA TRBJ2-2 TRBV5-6 CASSPVTSGETGELFF TGTGCCAGCAGCCCGGTCACTAGCGGAGAAACCGGGGAGCTGTTTTTT
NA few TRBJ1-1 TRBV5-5 CASSWEAGWPLMNTEAFF TGTGCCAGCAGCTGGGAGGCAGGTTGGCCCCTGATGAACACTGAAGCTTTCTTT
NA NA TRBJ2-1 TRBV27 CASSLIPPGWNEQFF TGTGCCAGCAGTTTAATCCCCCCCGGTTGGAATGAGCAGTTCTTC
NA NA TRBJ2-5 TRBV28 CARLQETQYF TGTGCCAGACTACAAGAGACCCAGTACTTC